These T cell receptor beta chains were read from a single sample in a study of blood T cell repertoires in COVID-19. The repertoire was sequenced with immunoSEQ multiplex PCR; TCRdb's copy has only in-frame clones and lacks some. The table shows 110,000 or so clones, with more than 60% occurring only once. The sequenced material came from peripheral blood. The receptor set was obtained from a man in his 70s with acute or convalescent COVID-19. The CDR3 runs from the conserved cysteine through the conserved F or W. A D gene is named only where the DNA matches it firmly. A clone size is listed for some rows: how often the clone was seen (once, few, many), or a class if it is expanded.

d_gene	v_gene	j_gene	abundance	CDR3nt	CDR3aa
-	TRBV9	TRBJ2-3	-	TGTGCCAGCAGCGTACTTGGCACACCAGATACGCAGTATTTT	CASSVLGTPDTQYF
-	TRBV6-5	TRBJ1-3	few	TGTGCCAGCAGCCGGACTGCGCCCGGAAACACCATATATTTT	CASSRTAPGNTIYF
-	TRBV5-1	TRBJ2-1	-	TGCGCCAGCAGCCCAGGGAGGAGGGAAGATGAGCAGTTCTTC	CASSPGRREDEQFF
TRBD1	TRBV6-2/TRBV6-3	TRBJ1-2	once	TGTGCCAGCAGCCTCGACAGGGGTCGCGGCTACACCTTC	CASSLDRGRGYTF
TRBD1	TRBV7-2	TRBJ1-1	-	TGTGCCAGCAGCTTAGGACAGGGGCTTTACACTGAAGCTTTCTTT	CASSLGQGLYTEAFF
-	TRBV6-5	TRBJ2-6	-	TGTGCCAGCACCGGGGGTTTTGGTGGGGCCAACGTCCTGACTTTC	CASTGGFGGANVLTF
-	TRBV7-6	TRBJ2-7	-	TGTGCCAGCAGCTTAGCGCAGGGGCGGACCTACGAGCAGTACTTC	CASSLAQGRTYEQYF
-	TRBV9	TRBJ2-7	once	TGTGCCAGCAGCGTAGGAGCGCCCTACGAGCAGTACTTC	CASSVGAPYEQYF
TRBD1	TRBV3-1/TRBV3-2	TRBJ1-1	-	TGTGCCAGCAGCCTTCGACAGGGGGGGACTGAAGCTTTCTTT	CASSLRQGGTEAFF
-	TRBV6-2/TRBV6-3	TRBJ2-1	-	TGTGCCAGCAGTCCCTTGTATCGCAGCTCCTACAATGAGCAGTTCTTC	CASSPLYRSSYNEQFF
-	TRBV7-6	TRBJ2-5	-	TGTGCCAGCAGCTTACTCCGTCCCCCCGAAGAGACCCAGTACTTC	CASSLLRPPEETQYF
-	TRBV2	TRBJ2-6	-	TGTGCCAGCGTTAGAAGTAGGGAGGCCGGGCCTAGCCTCACTGGGGCCAACGTCCTGACTTTC	CASVRSREAGPSLTGANVLTF
TRBD1	TRBV7-2	TRBJ1-1	-	TGTGCCAGCAGCTTCCGACAGGGGAAGAACACTGAAGCTTTCTTT	CASSFRQGKNTEAFF
-	TRBV24-1	TRBJ1-5	-	TGTGCCACCAGTGGCGGAAGCAATCAGCCCCAGCATTTT	CATSGGSNQPQHF
-	TRBV7-8	TRBJ1-1	-	TGTGCCAGCAGCCCCCGCCGAAACAGGGACCTTGAGGGGACTGAAGCTTTCTTT	CASSPRRNRDLEGTEAFF
-	TRBV24-1	TRBJ2-5	-	TGTGCCACCAGTGAGCCCAGGGGAACGGGGGAGACCCAGTACTTC	CATSEPRGTGETQYF
-	TRBV5-1	TRBJ2-3	-	TGCGCCAGCAGCTTCGAAAAGCCCACAGATACGCAGTATTTT	CASSFEKPTDTQYF
TRBD2	TRBV5-4	TRBJ2-1	-	TGTGCCAGCAGCTTGGGTGGGACTAGCGGGAGGATCTACAATGAGCAGTTCTTC	CASSLGGTSGRIYNEQFF
-	TRBV19	TRBJ1-2	-	TGTGCCAGTAGTATGGGCAGAGCCTATGGCTACACCTTC	CASSMGRAYGYTF
-	TRBV2	TRBJ2-3	-	TGTGCCAGCAGGGACCTACTAGGACCAGATACGCAGTATTTT	CASRDLLGPDTQYF
TRBD1	TRBV7-9	TRBJ2-3	-	TGTGCCAGCAGCTTCCGGGACAGGGGTCCAGATACGCAGTATTTT	CASSFRDRGPDTQYF
-	TRBV5-6	TRBJ1-2	once	TGTGCCAGCAGCCCCGCAGGAGGGGACTATGGCTACACCTTC	CASSPAGGDYGYTF
-	TRBV24-1	TRBJ2-1	-	TGTGCCACCAGTGATTCCAGAGCCTCCGACCGGAGCTCCTACAATGAGCAGTTCTTC	CATSDSRASDRSSYNEQFF
-	TRBV19	TRBJ2-7	-	TGTGCCAGTCGATGGGCAGAGGGAAGTTACGAGCAGTACTTC	CASRWAEGSYEQYF
-	TRBV6-5	TRBJ1-3	-	TGTGCCAGCAGTTACTCCACAGGGACCTTAAACACCATATATTTT	CASSYSTGTLNTIYF
TRBD2	TRBV5-1	TRBJ2-7	few	TGCGCCAGCAGCCTAGCGGAGCTACGAGAGCAGTACTTC	CASSLAELREQYF
-	TRBV23-1	TRBJ1-4	-	TGCGCCAGCCGCGGGGGGGGTGCCTATGAAAAACTGTTTTTT	CASRGGGAYEKLFF
TRBD1	TRBV3-1/TRBV3-2	TRBJ1-2	-	TGTGCCAGCAGCCAAGATGGGGCAGGGGGCTATGGCTACACCTTC	CASSQDGAGGYGYTF
-	TRBV5-1	TRBJ1-4	-	TGCGCCAGCAGGATCGGACGGGGAAGTGAAAAACTGTTTTTT	CASRIGRGSEKLFF
TRBD1	TRBV28	TRBJ2-7	-	TGTGCCAGCAGTTTCGGGACAGCCTACGAGCAGTACTTC	CASSFGTAYEQYF
TRBD1	TRBV12-3/TRBV12-4	TRBJ2-7	-	TGTGCCAGCAGTTTCGGGACAGCCGACGAGCAGTACTTC	CASSFGTADEQYF
TRBD2	TRBV5-1	TRBJ2-3	-	TGCGCCAGCAGCCTGAGCGGGAGTGATACGCAGTATTTT	CASSLSGSDTQYF
-	TRBV7-2	TRBJ1-6	-	TGTGCCAGCAGCCCCATTGCGGGGGCTGAAACTTCACCCCTCCACTTT	CASSPIAGAETSPLHF
TRBD2	TRBV4-2	TRBJ2-7	once	TGTGCCAGCAGCCAAGCTACTACTAGCGGGGCCACGAGGGAGCAGTACTTC	CASSQATTSGATREQYF
-	TRBV18	TRBJ1-4	few	TGTGCCAGCTCAGCCCAGGAAAAACTGTTTTTT	CASSAQEKLFF
-	TRBV30	TRBJ2-7	-	TGTGCCTGGAGTGTTCAGATTTCCTACGAGCAGTACTTC	CAWSVQISYEQYF
-	TRBV27	TRBJ2-1	few	TGTGCCAGCAGCACTACAGGGAATGAGCAGTTCTTC	CASSTTGNEQFF
TRBD1	TRBV14	TRBJ1-1	-	TGTGCCAGCAGCCTAGTCACAGGGGGGACTGAAGCTTTCTTT	CASSLVTGGTEAFF
TRBD1	TRBV7-2	TRBJ1-2	-	TGTGCCAGCAGCCCCCGACAGGGGGAAAGGGGCTACACCTTC	CASSPRQGERGYTF
-	TRBV13	TRBJ2-7	-	TGTGCCAGCAGCTTACTAGGTTCCTACGAGCAGTACTTC	CASSLLGSYEQYF
-	TRBV5-4	TRBJ1-2	-	TGTGCCAGCAGCCCCTCGGGACAAAACTATGGCTACACCTTC	CASSPSGQNYGYTF
-	TRBV11-3	TRBJ1-5	-	TGTGCCAGGTTTGGGGGACATGATCAGCCCCAGCATTTT	CARFGGHDQPQHF
TRBD2	TRBV6-2/TRBV6-3	TRBJ2-1	-	TGTGCCAGCAGTGCCTGGACTAGTTCTAATGAGCAGTTCTTC	CASSAWTSSNEQFF
-	TRBV7-2	TRBJ2-3	once	TGTGCCAGCAGCTTAGCGGGGCCCGGGGGCGGGGGAGATACGCAGTATTTT	CASSLAGPGGGGDTQYF
-	TRBV9	TRBJ1-2	-	TGTGCCAGCAGCGTAGATCCGGGGAATGGCTACACCTTC	CASSVDPGNGYTF
-	TRBV12-3/TRBV12-4	TRBJ1-1	-	TGTGCCAGCAGCCAGAACACTGAAGCTTTCTTT	CASSQNTEAFF